This section outlines one TCR beta chain sequence together with its context. Its antigen is not known. V was pared by 4 bases and J by 5 bases, with 11 bases between. The CDR3 sequence is 13 residues long. Germline V gene sequence: CDR1 SGHVS, CDR2 FNYEAQ. The PCR employed 60 Vbeta primers together with 13 Jbeta primers. Per the study methods: In a later analysis, of 84 million or so unique beta chains, about 11 million appeared in at least two donors. Sequenced by immunoSEQ multiplex PCR; TCRdb stores in-frame clones only, minus some. Clonal size and the V and J genes are those of that table, whereas D and trimming came from the DNA. The sample contains about 98,000 clones, around 72% of which appear only once. This record comes from a study of cytomegalovirus exposure and HLA in healthy donors. Across the whole study: An early data release held some 89 million unique TCRs from HLA-typed donors.

General observations from the study: Across all donors, roughly uniform sequencing depth was an assumption of the presence/absence analyses.

Nominally healthy donors were sampled, though unrecorded immune exposures were likely. Sequencing input: PBMCs. The receptor was isolated from a man aged 18 to 29 in good health and CMV-seropositive. V is TRBV7-6 and J is TRBJ2-5; the D is unclear. The CDR3 sequence is CASSSIASETQYF. As DNA, the CDR3 is TGTGCCAGCAGCTCGATCGCGTCGGAGACCCAGTACTTC.